The text below deals with one TCR beta chain. Sequencing used immunoSEQ multiplex PCR; TCRdb keeps in-frame clones, though not all of them. The sample lists nearly 60,000 clones, roughly 88% occurring once. The data stem from a study of OX40 agonist ivuxolimab in advanced cancers. The V gene end was trimmed by 1 base and the J gene end by 1 base; junction bases not matched to a gene: 5. This CDR3 contains 17 residues. Per germline, CDR1 PRHDT and CDR2 FYEKMQ (reference sequence). The sample consisted of CD4+ or CD8+ T cells sorted from blood, taken in a trial of the OX40 agonist ivuxolimab. The chain uses TRBV13 and TRBJ2-3; 10 bases align to TRBD2. The clonotype was recovered from an adult with an advanced solid tumor such as melanoma, head and neck, liver or kidney cancer. The CDR3 DNA reads TGTGCCAGCAGCTTAGATTGGCTAGCGGGGGGCACAGATACGCAGTATTTT. This translates into CASSLDWLAGGTDTQYF.